This T cell receptor (beta chain) derives from a study of T cells in Graves' hyperthyroidism and ophthalmopathy. Findings and caveats of the study: The model identified upcoming ophthalmopathy a median about 7.1 months ahead of onset. Most expanded thyroid clonotypes above 0.001 recurred in blood.

Patients were excluded for uncontrolled infection, other autoimmune disease, pregnancy or lactation. This clonotype was counted at least ten times. No antigen is known for it. The source material, RNA transcripts, was used to amplify TCR beta CDR3 regions. The HTBI primer set was used in a first-round RT-PCR of the TCR CDR3. TCRdb re-called the multiplex PCR reads with MiXCR, one entry per CDR3 protein. This table has 600,000 or so distinct CDR3 sequences, around 13% appearing once. Per the germline V gene, CDR1 is LGHNA and CDR2 is YSLEER. The ends were cut back, 0 bases at V and 2 bases at J, with 14 bases in the middle. CDR3 length equals 17 residues.

The chain combines TRBV4-3 with TRBJ2-1; D tentatively reads TRBD1 or TRBD2 (5 bases each). Source material: blood. This sequence was found in a woman between 45 and 60 years old with Graves' ophthalmopathy. The CDR3 bases are TGCGCCAGCAGCCAAGATGAAGGGACGGCTGCCTACAATGAGCAGTTCTTC. Protein sequence: CASSQDEGTAAYNEQFF.